This T cell receptor (beta chain) was sequenced for a study of early T cells in non-severe SARS-CoV-2 infection. TCRdb reanalysed the 5' RACE reads using MiXCR and keeps one entry per CDR3 protein. Of 54,000 or so distinct CDR3 sequences listed, over 9.5% are singletons. The germline V gene encodes CDR1 MNHEY and CDR2 SVGEGT. V shed 5 bases and J 3 bases; nucleotides not matched to a gene: 9. The CDR3 covers 16 residues. The sequence was collected from an adult who was a healthcare worker with PCR-confirmed SARS-CoV-2 infection or an uninfected control (not recorded which). The sequenced sample was whole blood. The rearrangement joins TRBV6-2 or TRBV6-3 to TRBJ1-2; 10 positions agree with TRBD1. For the CDR3, the DNA is TGTGCCAGCAGTCGACAGGGGGCCTACGAAGACTATGGCTACACCTTC. It translates to CASSRQGAYEDYGYTF.